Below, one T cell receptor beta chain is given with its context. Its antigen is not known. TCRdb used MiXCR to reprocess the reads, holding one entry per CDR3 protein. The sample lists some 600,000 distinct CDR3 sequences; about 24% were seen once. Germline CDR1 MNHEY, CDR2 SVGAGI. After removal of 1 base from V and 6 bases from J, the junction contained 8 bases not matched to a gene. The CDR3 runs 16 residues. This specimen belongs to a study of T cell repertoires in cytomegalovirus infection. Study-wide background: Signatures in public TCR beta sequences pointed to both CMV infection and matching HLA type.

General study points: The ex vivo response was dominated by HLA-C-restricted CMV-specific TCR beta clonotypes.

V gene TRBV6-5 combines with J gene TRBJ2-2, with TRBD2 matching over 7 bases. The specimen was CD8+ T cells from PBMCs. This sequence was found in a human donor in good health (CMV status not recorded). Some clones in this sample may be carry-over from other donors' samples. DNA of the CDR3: TGTGCCAGCAGTTACTGGGGGGGGGAGATTTCCGGGGAGCTGTTTTTT. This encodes CASSYWGGEISGELFF.